This record covers a single T cell receptor (beta chain). Its antigen is unidentified. The donors were part of the roughly 120-subject validation cohort, which stood apart from the 666-subject first cohort. TCRdb's table, derived via immunoSEQ multiplex PCR, lists solely in-frame clones and lacks some. The data contain 150,000 to 200,000 clones, roughly 90% of them singletons. The data originate from a study of cytomegalovirus exposure and HLA in healthy donors. Study outcomes and limitations: Listed as cytomegalovirus-associated were 150 or so TCR beta chains.

The trim removed 4 bases at V and 0 bases at J, leaving 2 bases unmatched. The CDR3 has 15 residues. Germline assignment: CDR1 LNHDA and CDR2 SQIVND (reference sequence). The sequence derives from a woman aged 18-29 years in good health and CMV-seronegative. The chain uses TRBV19 and TRBJ2-3; 9 bases align to TRBD2. The specimen sequenced was PBMCs. CDR3 in DNA: TGTGCCAGTAGTACTAGCGGGGCTAGCACAGATACGCAGTATTTT. Translating it yields CASSTSGASTDTQYF.